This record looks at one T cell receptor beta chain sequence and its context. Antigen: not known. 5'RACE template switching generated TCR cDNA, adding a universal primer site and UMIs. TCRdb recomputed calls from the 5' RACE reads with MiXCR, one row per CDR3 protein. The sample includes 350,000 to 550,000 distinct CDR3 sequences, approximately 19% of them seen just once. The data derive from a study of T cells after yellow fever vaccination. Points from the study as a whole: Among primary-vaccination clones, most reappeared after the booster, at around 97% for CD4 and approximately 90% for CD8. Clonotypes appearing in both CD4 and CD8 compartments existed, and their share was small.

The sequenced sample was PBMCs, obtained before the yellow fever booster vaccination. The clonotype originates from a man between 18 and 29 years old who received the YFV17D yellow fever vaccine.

This CDR3 is CSVEGTTHNEQFF. CDR3 DNA: TGCAGCGTGGAGGGGACTACCCACAATGAGCAGTTCTTC. The chain is built from TRBV29-1 and TRBJ2-1; TRBD2 matches 7 bases. The V gene end was trimmed by 6 bases and the J gene end by 5 bases; junction bases not matched to a gene: 7. The germline gives CDR1 SQVTM, CDR2 ANQGSEA. This CDR3 has 13 residues.